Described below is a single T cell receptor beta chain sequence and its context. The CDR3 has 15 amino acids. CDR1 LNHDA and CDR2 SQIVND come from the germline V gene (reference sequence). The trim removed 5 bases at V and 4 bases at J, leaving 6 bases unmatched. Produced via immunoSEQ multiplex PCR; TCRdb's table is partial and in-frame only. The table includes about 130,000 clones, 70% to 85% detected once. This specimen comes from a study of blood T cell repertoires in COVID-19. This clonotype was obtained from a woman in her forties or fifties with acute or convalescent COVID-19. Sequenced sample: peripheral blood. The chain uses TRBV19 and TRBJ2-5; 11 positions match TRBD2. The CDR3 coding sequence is TGTGCCAGTAGTTCTTCTAGCGGGGGGTCAGAGACCCAGTACTTC. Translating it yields CASSSSSGGSETQYF. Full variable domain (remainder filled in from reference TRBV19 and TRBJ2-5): DGGITQSPKYLFRKEGQNVTLSCEQNLNHDAMYWYRQDPGQGLRLIYYSQIVNDFQKGDIAEGYSVSREKKESFPLTVTSAQKNPTAFYLCASSSSSGGSETQYFGPGTRLLVL.